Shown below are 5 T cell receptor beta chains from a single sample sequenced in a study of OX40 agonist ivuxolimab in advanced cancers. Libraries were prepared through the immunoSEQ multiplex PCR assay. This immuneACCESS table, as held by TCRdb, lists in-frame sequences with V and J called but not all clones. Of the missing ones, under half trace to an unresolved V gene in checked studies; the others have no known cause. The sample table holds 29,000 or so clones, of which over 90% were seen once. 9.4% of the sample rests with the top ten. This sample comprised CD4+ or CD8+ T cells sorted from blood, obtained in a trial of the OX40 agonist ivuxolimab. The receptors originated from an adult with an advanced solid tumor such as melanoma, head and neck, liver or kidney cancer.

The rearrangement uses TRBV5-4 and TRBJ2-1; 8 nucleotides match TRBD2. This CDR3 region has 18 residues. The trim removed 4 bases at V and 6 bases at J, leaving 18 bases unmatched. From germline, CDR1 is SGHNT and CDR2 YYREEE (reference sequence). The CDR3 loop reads CASSPWRGLAGSSNEQFF. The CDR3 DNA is TGTGCCAGCAGCCCTTGGAGAGGCTTAGCGGGGAGTAGCAATGAGCAGTTCTTC.

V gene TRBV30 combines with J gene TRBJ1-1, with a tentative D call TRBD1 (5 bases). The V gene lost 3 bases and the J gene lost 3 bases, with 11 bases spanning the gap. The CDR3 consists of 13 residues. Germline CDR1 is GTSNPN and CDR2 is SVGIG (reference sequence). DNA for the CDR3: TGTGCCTGGAGCGGAGACAGTTACACTGAAGCTTTCTTT. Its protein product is CAWSGDSYTEAFF.

This CDR3 is CASSLRVGEQYF. CDR3 bases: TGCGCCAGCAGCTTGAGGGTGGGTGAGCAGTACTTC. The rearrangement joins TRBV5-1 to TRBJ2-7; D is uncertain. Germline CDR1 SGHRS, CDR2 YFSETQ. The length of the CDR3 is 12 residues. The ends were cut back, 1 base at V and 7 bases at J, with 9 bases in the middle.

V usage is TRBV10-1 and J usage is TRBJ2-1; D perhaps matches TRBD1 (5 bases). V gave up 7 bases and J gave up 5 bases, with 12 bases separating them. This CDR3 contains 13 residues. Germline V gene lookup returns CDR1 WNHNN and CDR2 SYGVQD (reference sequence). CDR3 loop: CASNDPRDNEQFF. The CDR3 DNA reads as TGCGCCAGCAATGACCCCAGGGACAATGAGCAGTTCTTC.

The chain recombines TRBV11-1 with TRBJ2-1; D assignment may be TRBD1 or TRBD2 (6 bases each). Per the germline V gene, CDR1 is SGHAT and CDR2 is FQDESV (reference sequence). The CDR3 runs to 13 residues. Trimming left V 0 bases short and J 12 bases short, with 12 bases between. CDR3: CASSLAPGGAQFF. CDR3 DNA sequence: TGTGCCAGCAGCTTAGCGCCCGGGGGCGCGCAGTTCTTC.